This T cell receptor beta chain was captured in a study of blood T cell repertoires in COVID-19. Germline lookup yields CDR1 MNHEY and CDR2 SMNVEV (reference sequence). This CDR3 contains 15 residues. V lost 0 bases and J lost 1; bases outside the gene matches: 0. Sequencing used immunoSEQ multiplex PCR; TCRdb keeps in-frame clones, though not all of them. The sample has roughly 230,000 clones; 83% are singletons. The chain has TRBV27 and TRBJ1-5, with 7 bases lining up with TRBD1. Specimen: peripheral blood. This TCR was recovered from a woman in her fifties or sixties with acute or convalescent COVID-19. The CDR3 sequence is CASSLSTGSNQPQHF. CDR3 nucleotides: TGTGCCAGCAGTTTATCGACAGGGAGCAATCAGCCCCAGCATTTT.